This is a list of T cell receptor beta chains from one sample in a study of neurological immune-mediated disorders. TCRdb itself ran the 5' RACE reads through MiXCR, one entry per CDR3 protein. The sample lists under 50,000 distinct CDR3 sequences, more than 9% occurring once. The sequenced sample was CD4+ T cells from blood. The receptors shown here come from a woman aged 25 to 39 with HTLV-1-associated myelopathy (HAM/TSP). Each CDR3 is given with its conserved first and last residue. D genes are given only for firm matches. The size of a clone is reported for some rows only, either as once, few or many, or as a class for expanded clones.

J gene: TRBJ2-1; D gene: TRBD1; V gene: TRBV24-1; clone size: many; CDR3 DNA: TGTGCCACCAGTGGCCCGGGACAGGCGACCAATGAGCAGTTCTTC; CDR3 protein: CATSGPGQATNEQFF
J gene: TRBJ1-1; D gene: -; V gene: TRBV20-1; clone size: -; CDR3 DNA: TGCAGTTCTATCGGGATAGAGAACACTGAAGCTTTCTTT; CDR3 protein: CSSIGIENTEAFF
J gene: TRBJ2-4; D gene: -; V gene: TRBV2; clone size: many; CDR3 DNA: TGTGCCAGCAGGGGGGGAAATCTGTTCCTAGCCAAAAACATTCAGTACTTC; CDR3 protein: CASRGGNLFLAKNIQYF
J gene: TRBJ1-5; D gene: TRBD1; V gene: TRBV28; clone size: many; CDR3 DNA: TGTGCCAGCAGTCCCTCGACAGGGGGCTTTCAGCCCCAGCATTTT; CDR3 protein: CASSPSTGGFQPQHF
J gene: TRBJ2-6; D gene: -; V gene: TRBV5-1; clone size: many; CDR3 DNA: TGCGCCAGCAGCTTGGCGACCTCTGGGGCCAACGTCCTGACTTTC; CDR3 protein: CASSLATSGANVLTF
J gene: TRBJ2-3; D gene: -; V gene: TRBV9; clone size: -; CDR3 DNA: TGTGCCAGCAGTCCCTGGGTCACGACTAGCACAGATACGCAGTATTTT; CDR3 protein: CASSPWVTTSTDTQYF
J gene: TRBJ2-3; D gene: -; V gene: TRBV20-1; clone size: many; CDR3 DNA: TGCAGTGCTAGTCCGAGCGGTGGGGCATCCACAGATACGCAGTATTTT; CDR3 protein: CSASPSGGASTDTQYF
J gene: TRBJ1-2; D gene: -; V gene: TRBV5-1; clone size: many; CDR3 DNA: TGCGCCAGCAGCTCCGTGACGACAGGCGGAGATGGCTACACCTTC; CDR3 protein: CASSSVTTGGDGYTF
J gene: TRBJ2-4; D gene: TRBD1; V gene: TRBV10-1; clone size: many; CDR3 DNA: TGCGCCAGCAGTGCCGGGACAGAAAACATTCAGTACTTC; CDR3 protein: CASSAGTENIQYF
J gene: TRBJ2-3; D gene: TRBD2; V gene: TRBV3-1; clone size: many; CDR3 DNA: TGTGCCAGCAGTCGGTGGGAGGGGACTAGCACAGATACGCAGTATTTT; CDR3 protein: CASSRWEGTSTDTQYF
J gene: TRBJ1-2; D gene: TRBD1; V gene: TRBV5-1; clone size: many; CDR3 DNA: TGCGCCAGCAGCTTGGCGGCAAACCTTCCGGGACAGGAGTACTATGGCTACACCTTC; CDR3 protein: CASSLAANLPGQEYYGYTF
J gene: TRBJ1-5; D gene: TRBD1; V gene: TRBV4-2; clone size: many; CDR3 DNA: TGTGCCAGCAGCGCCCCCGGGACAGGGAATCAGCCCCAGCATTTT; CDR3 protein: CASSAPGTGNQPQHF
J gene: TRBJ2-2; D gene: -; V gene: TRBV5-1; clone size: -; CDR3 DNA: TGCGCCAGCAGCCTAAACCCGACAGGCTCGAACACCGGGGAGCTGTTTTTT; CDR3 protein: CASSLNPTGSNTGELFF
J gene: TRBJ2-4; D gene: -; V gene: TRBV6-2/TRBV6-3; clone size: many; CDR3 DNA: TGTGCCAGCAGCCCCCATCTAGCCAAAAACATTCAGTACTTC; CDR3 protein: CASSPHLAKNIQYF
J gene: TRBJ2-6; D gene: -; V gene: TRBV5-1; clone size: many; CDR3 DNA: TGCGCCAGCAGCTCCGGCGGGGCCAACGTCCTGACTTTC; CDR3 protein: CASSSGGANVLTF
J gene: TRBJ1-2; D gene: -; V gene: TRBV24-1; clone size: many; CDR3 DNA: TGTGCCACCAGTGAAAAACAGGGTATGCGGGGCTACACCTTC; CDR3 protein: CATSEKQGMRGYTF
J gene: TRBJ2-1; D gene: -; V gene: TRBV5-1; clone size: many; CDR3 DNA: TGCGCCAGCAGTCTACAGGGCGGTAATGAGCAGTTCTTC; CDR3 protein: CASSLQGGNEQFF
J gene: TRBJ2-1; D gene: -; V gene: TRBV7-9; clone size: few; CDR3 DNA: TGTGCCAGCAGCTCTACAGGGAGTCCCCGGGGTGAGCAGTTCTTC; CDR3 protein: CASSSTGSPRGEQFF
J gene: TRBJ2-1; D gene: -; V gene: TRBV10-3; clone size: many; CDR3 DNA: TGTGCCATCAGTGAGTCGGCGGGGAACAATGAGCAGTTCTTC; CDR3 protein: CAISESAGNNEQFF
J gene: TRBJ2-7; D gene: TRBD1; V gene: TRBV4-1; clone size: many; CDR3 DNA: TGCGCCAGCAGCCAAACACAGGGGGCGCGCCACGAGCAGTACTTC; CDR3 protein: CASSQTQGARHEQYF
J gene: TRBJ2-3; D gene: TRBD2; V gene: TRBV29-1; clone size: many; CDR3 DNA: TGCAGCTTAGCCGGGACTAGCGGGGGCACAGATACGCAGTATTTT; CDR3 protein: CSLAGTSGGTDTQYF
J gene: TRBJ1-2; D gene: -; V gene: TRBV5-5; clone size: many; CDR3 DNA: TGTGCCAGCAGCCCCGGACAGCGGACCTATGGCTACACCTTC; CDR3 protein: CASSPGQRTYGYTF
J gene: TRBJ1-3; D gene: -; V gene: TRBV7-2; clone size: many; CDR3 DNA: TGTGCCAGCAGCTTCGGCTATGCCTCTGGAAACACCATATATTTT; CDR3 protein: CASSFGYASGNTIYF
J gene: TRBJ1-2; D gene: TRBD1; V gene: TRBV5-1; clone size: many; CDR3 DNA: TGCGCCAGCAGCTTGACAGGGGAAACTAACTATGGCTACACCTTC; CDR3 protein: CASSLTGETNYGYTF
J gene: TRBJ2-1; D gene: -; V gene: TRBV2; clone size: many; CDR3 DNA: TGTGCCAGCAGTTTCCCGGGGGCGCGTGAGCAGTTCTTC; CDR3 protein: CASSFPGAREQFF
J gene: TRBJ2-1; D gene: TRBD1; V gene: TRBV5-1; clone size: many; CDR3 DNA: TGCGCCAGCAGCGTTGGACAGGAGTCCTACAATGAGCAGTTCTTC; CDR3 protein: CASSVGQESYNEQFF
J gene: TRBJ2-3; D gene: -; V gene: TRBV20-1; clone size: many; CDR3 DNA: TGCAGCTGGGAAAAACAGGTCAGCACAGATACGCAGTATTTT; CDR3 protein: CSWEKQVSTDTQYF
J gene: TRBJ2-7; D gene: -; V gene: TRBV20-1; clone size: medium-sized; CDR3 DNA: TGCAGCGCGAAACTAGCCCACGAGCAGTACTTC; CDR3 protein: CSAKLAHEQYF
J gene: TRBJ1-2; D gene: TRBD1; V gene: TRBV20-1; clone size: many; CDR3 DNA: TGCAGTGCCGTAACCGGGACAGTCAATAACACCTTC; CDR3 protein: CSAVTGTVNNTF
J gene: TRBJ2-7; D gene: -; V gene: TRBV3-1; clone size: many; CDR3 DNA: TGTGCCAGCAGCCCTCCTGGGGCCGAGCAGTACTTC; CDR3 protein: CASSPPGAEQYF
J gene: TRBJ2-3; D gene: TRBD2; V gene: TRBV20-1; clone size: many; CDR3 DNA: TGCAGTGCTAGATCCCCTAGCGGGGGCGCGACCGATACGCAGTATTTT; CDR3 protein: CSARSPSGGATDTQYF
J gene: TRBJ1-5; D gene: TRBD1; V gene: TRBV7-9; clone size: many; CDR3 DNA: TGTGCCAGCAGCTTAGGGGACAGTCGCAATCAGCCCCAGCATTTT; CDR3 protein: CASSLGDSRNQPQHF
J gene: TRBJ1-5; D gene: -; V gene: TRBV20-1; clone size: many; CDR3 DNA: TGCAGTGCTTGGGCCCCCTATAGCAATCAGCCCCAGCATTTT; CDR3 protein: CSAWAPYSNQPQHF
J gene: TRBJ1-6; D gene: -; V gene: TRBV9; clone size: many; CDR3 DNA: TGTGCCAGCAGCGTAGTGGATGGGTCACCCCTCCACTTT; CDR3 protein: CASSVVDGSPLHF
J gene: TRBJ1-1; D gene: -; V gene: TRBV7-9; clone size: few; CDR3 DNA: TGTGCCAGCAGCTTAGCCGGCCAGGTCAAAGCTTTCTTT; CDR3 protein: CASSLAGQVKAFF
J gene: TRBJ1-1; D gene: -; V gene: TRBV20-1; clone size: many; CDR3 DNA: TGCAGTGCCGTACGGCCTGGTCTAGGGGGGACTGAAGCTTTCTTT; CDR3 protein: CSAVRPGLGGTEAFF
J gene: TRBJ1-1; D gene: TRBD1; V gene: TRBV4-1; clone size: many; CDR3 DNA: TGCGCCAGCAGCCAGGGTAAGGGACAGCCTTTCACTGAAGCTTTCTTT; CDR3 protein: CASSQGKGQPFTEAFF
J gene: TRBJ1-3; D gene: -; V gene: TRBV7-9; clone size: many; CDR3 DNA: TGTGCCAGCAGCTTTTTACGGGCCACCCATTACCGCTCTGGAAACACCATATATTTT; CDR3 protein: CASSFLRATHYRSGNTIYF
J gene: TRBJ2-7; D gene: -; V gene: TRBV5-1; clone size: -; CDR3 DNA: TGCGCCAGTAGCTTGGAGGGACAGCCCTACGAGCAGTACTTC; CDR3 protein: CASSLEGQPYEQYF
J gene: TRBJ1-6; D gene: -; V gene: TRBV7-2; clone size: many; CDR3 DNA: TGTGCCAGCAGCTTACGCGAGGGTACTAATTCACCCCTCCACTTT; CDR3 protein: CASSLREGTNSPLHF